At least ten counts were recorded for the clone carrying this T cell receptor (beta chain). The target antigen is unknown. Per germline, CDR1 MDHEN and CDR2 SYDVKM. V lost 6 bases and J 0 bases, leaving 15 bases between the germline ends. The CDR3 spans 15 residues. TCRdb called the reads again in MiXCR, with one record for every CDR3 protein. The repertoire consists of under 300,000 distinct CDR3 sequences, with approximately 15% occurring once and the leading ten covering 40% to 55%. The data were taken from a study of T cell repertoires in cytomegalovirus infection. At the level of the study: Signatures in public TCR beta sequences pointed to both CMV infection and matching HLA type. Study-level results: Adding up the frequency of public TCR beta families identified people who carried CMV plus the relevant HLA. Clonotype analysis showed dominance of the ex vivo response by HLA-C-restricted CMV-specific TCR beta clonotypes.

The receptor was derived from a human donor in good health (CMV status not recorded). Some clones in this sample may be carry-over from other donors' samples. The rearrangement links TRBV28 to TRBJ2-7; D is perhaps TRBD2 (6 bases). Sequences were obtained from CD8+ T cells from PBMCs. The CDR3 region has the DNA TGTGCCAGCAGCCTTACCCGGGGGACCTCCTACGAGCAGTACTTC. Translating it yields CASSLTRGTSYEQYF.